The following is a T cell receptor (beta chain) sequence with its context. Antigen unknown. This sample is part of a study of response to subunit inactivated influenza vaccine. MiXCR, applied by TCRdb to the RT-PCR reads, yields one record per CDR3 protein. The sample carries 650,000 to 850,000 distinct CDR3 sequences, approximately 15% recorded once. The CDR3 extends over 16 amino acids. CDR1 LGHNA and CDR2 YSLEER come from the germline V gene. V lost 0 bases, J lost 5 bases, and 8 bases stayed unmatched. General study findings and limits: Authors suggested few new T cells are recruited by each seasonal influenza vaccination.

The sequence was collected from a man aged 50 to 59 who received an inactivated influenza vaccine. The sample in question was PBMCs from blood, obtained around 15 days before vaccination. The gene calls are TRBV4-3 and TRBJ2-5; 8 bases line up with TRBD1. The CDR3 nucleotides read TGCGCCAGCAGCCAAGATTATGGGAACAGGGGGGAGACCCAGTACTTC. This gives the protein CASSQDYGNRGETQYF.